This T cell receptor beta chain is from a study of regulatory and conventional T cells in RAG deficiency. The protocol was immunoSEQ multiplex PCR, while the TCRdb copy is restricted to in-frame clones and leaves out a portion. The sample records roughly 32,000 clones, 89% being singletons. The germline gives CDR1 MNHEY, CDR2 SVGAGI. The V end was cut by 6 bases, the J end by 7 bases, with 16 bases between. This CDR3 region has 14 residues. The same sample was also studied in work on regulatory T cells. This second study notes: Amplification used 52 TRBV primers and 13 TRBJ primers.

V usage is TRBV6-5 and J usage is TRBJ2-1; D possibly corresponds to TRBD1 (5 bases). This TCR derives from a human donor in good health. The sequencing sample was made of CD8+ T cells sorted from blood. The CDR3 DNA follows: TGTGCCAGCAGCTCAAAAGGGGAAGGGAATGAGCAGTTCTTC. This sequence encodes CASSSKGEGNEQFF.